Shown below are 8 T cell receptor beta chains from a single sample sequenced in a study of blood T cell repertoires in COVID-19. Measured with immunoSEQ multiplex PCR; TCRdb has only the in-frame clones, and not every one. The top ten hold 3.6% of the sample, which has hundreds of thousands of clones, roughly four fifths seen once. Sequenced sample: PBMCs or T cells enriched from blood (not recorded which). Every receptor here comes from a woman in her forties who had been exposed to COVID-19.

The V gene is TRBV7-3, the J gene TRBJ2-2; 7 bases match TRBD1. CDR3 length: 14 amino acids. V lost 6 bases and J lost 6; bases outside the gene matches: 7. Germline V gives CDR1 SGHTA, CDR2 FQGTGA. The DNA of the CDR3 is TGTGCCAGCAGAAAGGGGGCGAGCGCCGGGGAGCTGTTTTTT. Translated, it gives CASRKGASAGELFF.

This clone turned up a few times. The chain carries TRBV18 and TRBJ2-5, with a weak D call TRBD2 (5 bases). Germline V CDR1 and CDR2: KGHSH, LQKENI. The CDR3 totals 11 residues. V lost 2 bases, J lost 7 bases, and 5 bases lay in between. CDR3 residues: CASSPGGTQYF. DNA for the CDR3: TGTGCCAGCTCACCAGGAGGGACCCAGTACTTC.

This sequence joins TRBV2 and TRBJ1-1; D is ambiguous. Trimming took 6 bases from V and 1 from J, leaving 12 bases between them. The CDR3 extends over 14 amino acids. Germline assignment: CDR1 SNHLY and CDR2 FYNNEI. The CDR3 here is CASSPTPKNTEAFF. CDR3 coding DNA: TGTGCCAGCAGCCCGACACCCAAGAACACTGAAGCTTTCTTT.

This chain links TRBV5-1 with TRBJ2-7; a weak D match, TRBD1 (7 bases). The CDR3 loop spans 16 amino acids. Germline V lookup: CDR1 SGHRS, CDR2 YFSETQ. V was cut by 0 bases and J by 3 bases, with 16 bases left in between. CDR3 amino acids: CASSLARGDGYYEQYF. Here the CDR3 DNA reads TGCGCCAGCAGCTTGGCCAGGGGGGACGGGTACTACGAGCAGTACTTC.

This chain uses TRBV6-1 with TRBJ1-2; TRBD1 might be the D (6 bases). Trimming took 1 base from V and 3 from J, leaving 12 bases between them. From germline, CDR1 is MNHNS and CDR2 SASEGT. This CDR3 has 15 residues. CDR3 residues: CASSEGPRGHYGYTF. The CDR3 DNA sequence: TGTGCCAGCAGTGAAGGCCCCAGGGGCCACTATGGCTACACCTTC.

This clone has a count of ten or more. This CDR3 is also generated by other DNA sequences in the sample. The chain is built from TRBV5-1 and TRBJ1-5; 7 bases are a match to TRBD1. This CDR3 is 15 amino acids long. With 0 bases clipped from V and 7 bases from J, the junction kept 7 bases outside the gene matches. The germline CDR1 and CDR2 sequences are SGHRS and YFSETQ. CDR3 nucleotide sequence: TGCGCCAGCAGCTTGGAAGGGGGCGCGGGGCAGCCCCAGCATTTT. Protein: CASSLEGGAGQPQHF.

Here the CDR3 DNA reads TGTGCCAGCAGCCAGGGACTGATCTCTGGAAACACCATATATTTT. Translating gives CASSQGLISGNTIYF. The gene calls are TRBV7-8 and TRBJ1-3; weak D call: TRBD1 (5 bases). The V and J ends lost 5 bases and 0 bases respectively, with 11 bases between them. The CDR3 runs to 15 residues. The germline V gene encodes CDR1 SGHVS and CDR2 FQNEAQ. Full variable domain (rest looked up from reference TRBV7-8 and TRBJ1-3): GAGVSQSPRYKVAKRGQDVALRCDPISGHVSLFWYQQALGQGPEFLTYFQNEAQLDKSGLPSDRFFAERPEGSVSTLKIQRTQQEDSAVYLCASSQGLISGNTIYFGEGSWLTVV.

The chain employs TRBV7-9 and TRBJ1-6; D ambiguous. The CDR3 is made up of 14 amino acids. CDR1 and CDR2 from the germline V gene are SEHNR and FQNEAQ (reference sequence). V was trimmed by 5 bases and J by 5 bases, leaving 10 bases between them. The CDR3 DNA follows: TGTGCCAGCAGCCTACAGCAACATAATTCACCCCTCCACTTT. It specifies CASSLQQHNSPLHF.